These T cell receptor beta chains were read from a single sample in a study of T-cell memory formation after mild COVID-19. TCRdb reprocessed the 5' RACE reads via MiXCR and lists one record per CDR3 protein. The sample has hundreds of thousands of distinct CDR3 sequences, under 20% seen once. The source material was PBMCs or a T cell subset sorted from them (not recorded which). The receptor source for this set is a young man who had mild COVID-19 (a few samples of this study predate the infection). Cell type and time point are not known. Each CDR3 is given with its conserved first and last residue. The D gene is left open where the match is weak. Not every row has a clone size; where given, it reads once, few, many or a size class.

v_gene: TRBV7-9; j_gene: TRBJ2-1; d_gene: -; abundance: -; CDR3nt: TGTGCCAGCAGAGCCAACCCAGGGGTTTCCTACAATGAGCAGTTCTTC; CDR3aa: CASRANPGVSYNEQFF
v_gene: TRBV20-1; j_gene: TRBJ2-1; d_gene: -; abundance: many; CDR3nt: TGCAGTGCTAGAGCGGGGGAACCTTACAATGAGCAGTTCTTC; CDR3aa: CSARAGEPYNEQFF
v_gene: TRBV4-1; j_gene: TRBJ1-5; d_gene: TRBD1; abundance: few; CDR3nt: TGCGCCAGCAGCCAACCGGGACAGAGACGGGATCAGCCCCAGCATTTT; CDR3aa: CASSQPGQRRDQPQHF
v_gene: TRBV7-9; j_gene: TRBJ2-5; d_gene: -; abundance: -; CDR3nt: TGTGCCAGCAGCCCCTCCATAGGAGCAGAGACCCAGTACTTC; CDR3aa: CASSPSIGAETQYF
v_gene: TRBV18; j_gene: TRBJ2-3; d_gene: -; abundance: many; CDR3nt: TGTGCCAGCTCACCACACGTAGCAGGAGGGACCACAGATACGCAGTATTTT; CDR3aa: CASSPHVAGGTTDTQYF
v_gene: TRBV5-1; j_gene: TRBJ2-4; d_gene: -; abundance: few; CDR3nt: TGCGCCAGCAGAGGAGAGGGAGCCAAAAACATTCAGTACTTC; CDR3aa: CASRGEGAKNIQYF
v_gene: TRBV6-5; j_gene: TRBJ2-1; d_gene: -; abundance: few; CDR3nt: TGTGCCAGCAGTTACTGGGGGTGGAGCGAGAGTGAGCAGTTCTTC; CDR3aa: CASSYWGWSESEQFF
v_gene: TRBV5-1; j_gene: TRBJ2-1; d_gene: TRBD2; abundance: -; CDR3nt: TGCGCCAGCAGCGAGATAACTAGCGGGGGGGCCTCGGATGAGCAGTTCTTC; CDR3aa: CASSEITSGGASDEQFF
v_gene: TRBV9; j_gene: TRBJ2-5; d_gene: -; abundance: -; CDR3nt: TGTGCCAGCAGCGTAGCAGCGCGGCAAGAGACCCAGTACTTC; CDR3aa: CASSVAARQETQYF
v_gene: TRBV6-5; j_gene: TRBJ2-7; d_gene: -; abundance: few; CDR3nt: TGTGCCAGCAGTATAGGAGGGGGCAAAACCTACGAGCAGTACTTC; CDR3aa: CASSIGGGKTYEQYF
v_gene: TRBV2; j_gene: TRBJ2-5; d_gene: -; abundance: -; CDR3nt: TGTGCCAGCAGATACTATACCCAGTACTTC; CDR3aa: CASRYYTQYF
v_gene: TRBV7-9; j_gene: TRBJ1-4; d_gene: -; abundance: -; CDR3nt: TGTGCCAGCAGCTTAGGGGCAGCAACTAATGAAAAACTGTTTTTT; CDR3aa: CASSLGAATNEKLFF
v_gene: TRBV20-1; j_gene: TRBJ2-1; d_gene: TRBD2; abundance: many; CDR3nt: TGCAGTGCTAGATATCAGTCTAGCGGGGGCAATGAGCAGTTCTTC; CDR3aa: CSARYQSSGGNEQFF
v_gene: TRBV10-3; j_gene: TRBJ1-4; d_gene: TRBD1; abundance: -; CDR3nt: TGTGCCATCAGCACCCGACCGGGACAGGGGATAGAAAAACTGTTTTTT; CDR3aa: CAISTRPGQGIEKLFF
v_gene: TRBV28; j_gene: TRBJ1-5; d_gene: -; abundance: -; CDR3nt: TGTGCCAGCAGCCGAGACAGGTCCCCGGGGTATATGGGCAATCAGCCCCAGCATTTT; CDR3aa: CASSRDRSPGYMGNQPQHF
v_gene: TRBV4-3; j_gene: TRBJ2-5; d_gene: -; abundance: many; CDR3nt: TGCGCCAGCAGCCACGGTACGGCAGGGAGAGAGACCCAGTACTTC; CDR3aa: CASSHGTAGRETQYF
v_gene: TRBV24-1; j_gene: TRBJ2-5; d_gene: TRBD1; abundance: -; CDR3nt: TGTGCCAACATACGGACAGGGAAGGGAGAGACCCAGTACTTC; CDR3aa: CANIRTGKGETQYF
v_gene: TRBV6-6; j_gene: TRBJ1-2; d_gene: TRBD1; abundance: few; CDR3nt: TGTGCCAGCAGTCCGAGGACAGGGGCAGCCTATGGCTACACCTTC; CDR3aa: CASSPRTGAAYGYTF
v_gene: TRBV7-9; j_gene: TRBJ1-4; d_gene: -; abundance: few; CDR3nt: TGTGCCATCTGGGCCCCGGATGAAAAACTGTTTTTT; CDR3aa: CAIWAPDEKLFF
v_gene: TRBV5-5; j_gene: TRBJ2-5; d_gene: -; abundance: -; CDR3nt: TGTGCAAGCAGCTTCGGGTTAGAGACCCAGTACTTC; CDR3aa: CASSFGLETQYF
v_gene: TRBV11-2; j_gene: TRBJ2-3; d_gene: TRBD2; abundance: few; CDR3nt: TGTGCCAGCATCCCCGGGGGACTAGCGGGGTCCTACACAGATACGCAGTATTTT; CDR3aa: CASIPGGLAGSYTDTQYF
v_gene: TRBV24-1; j_gene: TRBJ1-2; d_gene: TRBD1; abundance: few; CDR3nt: TGTGCCACCAGTGATCCCCGACAGGGAGGTGATGGCTACACCTTC; CDR3aa: CATSDPRQGGDGYTF
v_gene: TRBV5-4; j_gene: TRBJ2-5; d_gene: -; abundance: -; CDR3nt: TGTGCCAGCAGCTCCCCTAGGGAGGAGACCCAGTACTTC; CDR3aa: CASSSPREETQYF
v_gene: TRBV7-9; j_gene: TRBJ2-1; d_gene: -; abundance: many; CDR3nt: TGTGCCAGCCCGGGTAGGGGACCTCTGGATGAGCAGTTCTTC; CDR3aa: CASPGRGPLDEQFF
v_gene: TRBV6-5; j_gene: TRBJ1-3; d_gene: -; abundance: many; CDR3nt: TGTGCCAGCAGTCCAGGGGCGGGGAGCTCTGGAAACACCATATATTTT; CDR3aa: CASSPGAGSSGNTIYF
v_gene: TRBV4-3; j_gene: TRBJ2-5; d_gene: -; abundance: -; CDR3nt: TGCGCCAGCAGCCAAGTCCTATTGGGGGAGACCCAGTACTTC; CDR3aa: CASSQVLLGETQYF
v_gene: TRBV5-1; j_gene: TRBJ1-4; d_gene: TRBD1; abundance: -; CDR3nt: TGCGCCAGCAGAGGGGACAGCTATAATGAAAAACTGTTTTTT; CDR3aa: CASRGDSYNEKLFF
v_gene: TRBV4-2; j_gene: TRBJ2-1; d_gene: TRBD2; abundance: many; CDR3nt: TGTGCCAGCAGCCCCGGGGAGGGTGCGGACAATGAGCAGTTCTTC; CDR3aa: CASSPGEGADNEQFF
v_gene: TRBV5-1; j_gene: TRBJ2-7; d_gene: -; abundance: many; CDR3nt: TGCGCCAGCAGCCTCCAGCCAGGGAACTACGAGCAGTACTTC; CDR3aa: CASSLQPGNYEQYF
v_gene: TRBV28; j_gene: TRBJ2-7; d_gene: TRBD2; abundance: few; CDR3nt: TGTGCCAGCCAACCCAGCGGGGGGTCAACCTACGAGCAGTACTTC; CDR3aa: CASQPSGGSTYEQYF
v_gene: TRBV20-1; j_gene: TRBJ2-1; d_gene: -; abundance: -; CDR3nt: TGCAGTGCTAGAGATGCGGCCGCCGGGGGCAATGAGCAGTTCTTC; CDR3aa: CSARDAAAGGNEQFF
v_gene: TRBV28; j_gene: TRBJ2-7; d_gene: -; abundance: few; CDR3nt: TGTGCCTCCGCAACCTCCTACGAGCAGTACTTC; CDR3aa: CASATSYEQYF
v_gene: TRBV6-5; j_gene: TRBJ2-7; d_gene: -; abundance: -; CDR3nt: TGTGCCAGCAGTTATTCCCAAACCTACGAGCAGTACTTC; CDR3aa: CASSYSQTYEQYF
v_gene: TRBV7-2; j_gene: TRBJ2-2; d_gene: -; abundance: few; CDR3nt: TGTGCCAGCAGCTCGGGACTCGCCACCGGGGAGCTGTTTTTT; CDR3aa: CASSSGLATGELFF
v_gene: TRBV29-1; j_gene: TRBJ1-1; d_gene: -; abundance: -; CDR3nt: TGCAGCGCAGGCGTCGGGAGGTGGACTGAAGCTTTCTTT; CDR3aa: CSAGVGRWTEAFF
v_gene: TRBV2; j_gene: TRBJ2-5; d_gene: -; abundance: few; CDR3nt: TGTGCCAGCAGTGGTCTGGCGGAGACCCAGTACTTC; CDR3aa: CASSGLAETQYF
v_gene: TRBV6-6; j_gene: TRBJ2-5; d_gene: -; abundance: -; CDR3nt: TGTGCCAGCAGCAGGGTGTCAGAGACCCAGTACTTC; CDR3aa: CASSRVSETQYF
v_gene: TRBV18; j_gene: TRBJ2-7; d_gene: -; abundance: -; CDR3nt: TGTGCCAGCTCACCGGCGGGTTCGGGTTCTGAGCAGTACTTC; CDR3aa: CASSPAGSGSEQYF
v_gene: TRBV10-3; j_gene: TRBJ2-3; d_gene: TRBD2; abundance: few; CDR3nt: TGTGCCATCACAGAAACTAGCGGGGGGTTGACAGATACGCAGTATTTT; CDR3aa: CAITETSGGLTDTQYF
v_gene: TRBV19; j_gene: TRBJ2-3; d_gene: -; abundance: -; CDR3nt: TGTGCCAGTAGGGACTATGGCGCAGATACGCAGTATTTT; CDR3aa: CASRDYGADTQYF
v_gene: TRBV15; j_gene: TRBJ2-7; d_gene: -; abundance: few; CDR3nt: TGTGCCACCAGCAGAGATTTGGGCAAAGCCTACGAGCAGTACTTC; CDR3aa: CATSRDLGKAYEQYF
v_gene: TRBV7-2; j_gene: TRBJ2-5; d_gene: TRBD2; abundance: many; CDR3nt: TGTGCCAGCAGCTTTGCTAGCGGGGGTCAGACCCAGTACTTC; CDR3aa: CASSFASGGQTQYF
v_gene: TRBV9; j_gene: TRBJ2-6; d_gene: -; abundance: -; CDR3nt: TGTGCCAGCAGCCCCGGTGATTCCTCTGGGGCCAACGTCCTGACTTTC; CDR3aa: CASSPGDSSGANVLTF
v_gene: TRBV5-1; j_gene: TRBJ2-2; d_gene: -; abundance: many; CDR3nt: TGCGCCAGCAGCTTGGTGGTACAGAACACCGGGGAGCTGTTTTTT; CDR3aa: CASSLVVQNTGELFF
v_gene: TRBV12-3/TRBV12-4; j_gene: TRBJ2-5; d_gene: -; abundance: -; CDR3nt: TGTGCCAGCAGTTTCGGCGAGGTGCAGACCCAGTACTTC; CDR3aa: CASSFGEVQTQYF
v_gene: TRBV7-9; j_gene: TRBJ2-3; d_gene: -; abundance: few; CDR3nt: TGTGCCAGCAGCCCACAGGTCAGTCGTTACACAGATACGCAGTATTTT; CDR3aa: CASSPQVSRYTDTQYF
v_gene: TRBV2; j_gene: TRBJ2-7; d_gene: TRBD1; abundance: -; CDR3nt: TGTGCCAGGGGGACAGGGACCTACGAGCAGTACTTC; CDR3aa: CARGTGTYEQYF
v_gene: TRBV7-9; j_gene: TRBJ2-7; d_gene: -; abundance: -; CDR3nt: TGTGCCAGCAGCCCCGCCCAGGGGAGGGCCGCCAACGAGCAGTACTTC; CDR3aa: CASSPAQGRAANEQYF
v_gene: TRBV5-1; j_gene: TRBJ1-1; d_gene: TRBD1; abundance: -; CDR3nt: TGCGCCAGCAGCTTGCCCTGGACAGGGAACACTGAAGCTTTCTTT; CDR3aa: CASSLPWTGNTEAFF
v_gene: TRBV29-1; j_gene: TRBJ2-1; d_gene: -; abundance: -; CDR3nt: TGCAGCGTTGTTGGGGCGTGGGGCAATGAGCAGTTCTTC; CDR3aa: CSVVGAWGNEQFF
v_gene: TRBV5-4; j_gene: TRBJ2-5; d_gene: -; abundance: -; CDR3nt: TGTGCCAGCAGCTCCTATCAGACCCAGTACTTC; CDR3aa: CASSSYQTQYF
v_gene: TRBV4-3; j_gene: TRBJ1-2; d_gene: -; abundance: few; CDR3nt: TGCGCCAGCAGCCAAGATGCGGCAATCGCTAACTATGGCTACACCTTC; CDR3aa: CASSQDAAIANYGYTF
v_gene: TRBV7-6; j_gene: TRBJ1-4; d_gene: -; abundance: few; CDR3nt: TGTGCCAGCAGCTTTGGAGGGCCCGAAAAACTGTTTTTT; CDR3aa: CASSFGGPEKLFF
v_gene: TRBV7-2; j_gene: TRBJ1-5; d_gene: TRBD1; abundance: -; CDR3nt: TGTGCCAGCAGCCTGGGACAGGGCGGAACCCAGCCCCAGCATTTT; CDR3aa: CASSLGQGGTQPQHF
v_gene: TRBV2; j_gene: TRBJ1-1; d_gene: -; abundance: few; CDR3nt: TGTGCCAGCAGTGCAGTGTATAGTAACACTGAAGCTTTCTTT; CDR3aa: CASSAVYSNTEAFF
v_gene: TRBV7-3; j_gene: TRBJ2-1; d_gene: TRBD2; abundance: -; CDR3nt: TGTGCCAGCAGCCAACTAGCGGGGGCCGCCAATGAGCAGTTCTTC; CDR3aa: CASSQLAGAANEQFF
v_gene: TRBV12-3/TRBV12-4; j_gene: TRBJ1-1; d_gene: -; abundance: few; CDR3nt: TGTGCCAGCATCCTGGGCGCTGGCACTGAAGCTTTCTTT; CDR3aa: CASILGAGTEAFF
v_gene: TRBV5-1; j_gene: TRBJ2-5; d_gene: -; abundance: many; CDR3nt: TGCGCCAGCAGCTGGGTGACGGCCCAAGAGACCCAGTACTTC; CDR3aa: CASSWVTAQETQYF
v_gene: TRBV3-1; j_gene: TRBJ2-3; d_gene: TRBD1; abundance: -; CDR3nt: TGTGCCAGCAGCCAAGGAGACAGGGTTTCTACGCAGTATTTT; CDR3aa: CASSQGDRVSTQYF
v_gene: TRBV7-9; j_gene: TRBJ1-1; d_gene: -; abundance: -; CDR3nt: TGTGCCAGCAGCGTCAGAGGGGGAAACACTGAAGCTTTCTTT; CDR3aa: CASSVRGGNTEAFF